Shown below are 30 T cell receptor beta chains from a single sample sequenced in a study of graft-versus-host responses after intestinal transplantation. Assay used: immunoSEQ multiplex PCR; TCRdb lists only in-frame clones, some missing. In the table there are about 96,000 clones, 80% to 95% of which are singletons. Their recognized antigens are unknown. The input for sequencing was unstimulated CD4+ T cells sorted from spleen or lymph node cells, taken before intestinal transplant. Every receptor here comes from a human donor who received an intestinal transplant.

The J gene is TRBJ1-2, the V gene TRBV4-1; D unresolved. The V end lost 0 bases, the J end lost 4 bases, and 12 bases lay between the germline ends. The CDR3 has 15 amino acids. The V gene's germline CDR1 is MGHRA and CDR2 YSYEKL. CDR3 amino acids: CASSQDVQVFYGYTF. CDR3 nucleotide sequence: TGCGCCAGCAGCCAAGATGTCCAGGTCTTCTATGGCTACACCTTC.

CDR3 amino acids: CASSTGLASGELFF. DNA for the CDR3: TGTGCCAGTAGTACCGGACTAGCTTCCGGGGAGCTGTTTTTT. This sequence joins TRBV19 and TRBJ2-2; TRBD2 matches at 8 bases. With V trimmed by 4 bases and J by 6 bases, 4 bases remained unmatched. The CDR3 loop spans 14 amino acids. Per germline, CDR1 LNHDA and CDR2 SQIVND (reference sequence).

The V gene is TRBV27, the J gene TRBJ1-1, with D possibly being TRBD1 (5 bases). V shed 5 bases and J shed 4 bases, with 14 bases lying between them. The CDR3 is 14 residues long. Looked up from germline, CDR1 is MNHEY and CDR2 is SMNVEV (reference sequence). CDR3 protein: CASSQSGRATEAFF. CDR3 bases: TGTGCCAGCAGTCAGTCGGGCAGGGCCACTGAAGCTTTCTTT.

The CDR3 sequence is CASSYSPEGYNSPLHF. The CDR3 DNA reads TGTGCCAGCAGTTACTCGCCGGAGGGCTATAATTCACCCCTCCACTTT. The chain is built from TRBV6-6 and TRBJ1-6; D gene ambiguous. Between the trimmed V and J ends, which lost 0 bases and 3 bases, there was a span of 9 bases. Germline CDR1 and CDR2: MNHNY and SVGAGI (reference sequence). CDR3 length: 16 residues.

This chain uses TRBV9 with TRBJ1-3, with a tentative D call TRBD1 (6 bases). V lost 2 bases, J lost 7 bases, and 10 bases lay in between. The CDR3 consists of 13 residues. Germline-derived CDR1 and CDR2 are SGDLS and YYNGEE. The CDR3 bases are TGTGCCAGCAGCGTGCCTCAGGGGAACACCATATATTTT. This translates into CASSVPQGNTIYF.

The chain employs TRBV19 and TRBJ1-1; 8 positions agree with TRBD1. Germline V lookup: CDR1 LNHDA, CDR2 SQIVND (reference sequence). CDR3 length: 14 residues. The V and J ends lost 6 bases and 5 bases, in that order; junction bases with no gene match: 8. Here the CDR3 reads CASSIGQGRTEAFF. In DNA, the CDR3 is TGTGCCAGTAGCATCGGACAGGGCCGAACTGAAGCTTTCTTT. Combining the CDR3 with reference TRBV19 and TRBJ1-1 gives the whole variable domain DGGITQSPKYLFRKEGQNVTLSCEQNLNHDAMYWYRQDPGQGLRLIYYSQIVNDFQKGDIAEGYSVSREKKESFPLTVTSAQKNPTAFYLCASSIGQGRTEAFFGQGTRLTVV.

CDR3 sequence (DNA): TGTGCCACCAGCAGCTTCGTAGGGGGAGCCACTGGCTACACCTTC. Its protein product is CATSSFVGGATGYTF. The chain employs TRBV15 and TRBJ1-2; maybe TRBD1 (6 bases). The V and J ends lost 3 bases and 7 bases respectively, with 18 bases between them. The CDR3 sequence is 15 residues long. The germline gives CDR1 LNHNV, CDR2 YYDKDF (reference sequence).

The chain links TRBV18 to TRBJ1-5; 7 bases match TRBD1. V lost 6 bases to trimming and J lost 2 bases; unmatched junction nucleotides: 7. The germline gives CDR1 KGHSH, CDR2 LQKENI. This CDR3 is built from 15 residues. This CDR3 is CASSRTGQGNQPQHF. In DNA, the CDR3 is TGTGCCAGCTCCCGGACAGGACAAGGCAATCAGCCCCAGCATTTT.

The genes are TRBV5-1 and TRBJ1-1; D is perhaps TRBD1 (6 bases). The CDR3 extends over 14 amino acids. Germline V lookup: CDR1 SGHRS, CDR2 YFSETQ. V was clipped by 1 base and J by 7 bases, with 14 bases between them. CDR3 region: CASSLPGDFGEAFF. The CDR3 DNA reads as TGCGCCAGCAGCTTGCCAGGGGATTTTGGTGAAGCTTTCTTT.

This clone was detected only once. The CDR3 is CASSLANILIGGMGKSPLHF. For the CDR3, the DNA is TGTGCCAGCAGCTTGGCCAACATTCTTATCGGGGGGATGGGAAAATCACCCCTCCACTTT. This sequence joins TRBV5-8 and TRBJ1-6, with D perhaps matching TRBD1 (5 bases). Germline CDR1 SGHTS, CDR2 YDEGEE. V shed 0 bases and J shed 10 bases, with 29 bases lying between them. This CDR3 has 20 residues.

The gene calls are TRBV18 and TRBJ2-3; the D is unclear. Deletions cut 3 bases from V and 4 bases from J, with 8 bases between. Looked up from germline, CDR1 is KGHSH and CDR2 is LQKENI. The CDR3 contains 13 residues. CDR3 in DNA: TGTGCCAGCTCACCTCAGGCCCCAGATACGCAGTATTTT. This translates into CASSPQAPDTQYF. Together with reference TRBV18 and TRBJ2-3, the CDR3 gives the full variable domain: NAGVMQNPRHLVRRRGQEARLRCSPMKGHSHVYWYRQLPEEGLKFMVYLQKENIIDESGMPKERFSAEFPKEGPSILRIQQVVRGDSAAYFCASSPQAPDTQYFGPGTRLTVL.

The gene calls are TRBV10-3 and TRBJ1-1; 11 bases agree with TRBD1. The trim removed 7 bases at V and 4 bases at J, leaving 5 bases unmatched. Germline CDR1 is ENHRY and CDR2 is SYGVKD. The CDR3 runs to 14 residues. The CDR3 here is CAIKGQGDGTEAFF. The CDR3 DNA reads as TGTGCCATCAAGGGACAGGGGGACGGCACTGAAGCTTTCTTT.

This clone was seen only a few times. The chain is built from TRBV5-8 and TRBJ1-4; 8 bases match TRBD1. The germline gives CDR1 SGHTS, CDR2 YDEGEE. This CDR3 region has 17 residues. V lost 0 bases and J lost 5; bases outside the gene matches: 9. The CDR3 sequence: CASSLGLRGQGNEKLFF. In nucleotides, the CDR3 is TGTGCCAGCAGCTTGGGATTGAGAGGACAGGGAAATGAAAAACTGTTTTTT.

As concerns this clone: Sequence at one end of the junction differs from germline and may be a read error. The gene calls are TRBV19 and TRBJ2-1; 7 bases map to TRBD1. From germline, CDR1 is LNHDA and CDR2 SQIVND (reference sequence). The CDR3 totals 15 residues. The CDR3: CARSTQGSSYNEQFF. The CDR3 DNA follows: TGTGCCCGTAGTACACAGGGGAGCTCCTACAATGAGCAGTTCTTC. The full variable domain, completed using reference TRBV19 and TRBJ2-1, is DGGITQSPKYLFRKEGQNVTLSCEQNLNHDAMYWYRQDPGQGLRLIYYSQIVNDFQKGDIAEGYSVSREKKESFPLTVTSAQKNPTAFYLCARSTQGSSYNEQFFGPGTRLTVL.

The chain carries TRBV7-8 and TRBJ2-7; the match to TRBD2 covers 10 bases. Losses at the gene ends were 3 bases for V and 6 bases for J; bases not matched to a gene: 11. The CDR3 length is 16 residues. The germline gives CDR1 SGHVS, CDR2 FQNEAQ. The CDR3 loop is CASSFHLQREGREQYF. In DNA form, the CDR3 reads TGTGCCAGCAGCTTCCATCTCCAGCGGGAGGGCCGCGAGCAGTACTTC.

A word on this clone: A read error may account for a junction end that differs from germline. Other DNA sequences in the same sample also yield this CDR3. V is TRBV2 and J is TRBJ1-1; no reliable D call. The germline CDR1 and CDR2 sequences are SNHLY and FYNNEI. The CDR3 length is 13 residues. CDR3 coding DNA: TGTGCCAGCAACCGAGAGGGTCGTCTTGAAGCTTTTTTT. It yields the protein CASNREGRLEAFF. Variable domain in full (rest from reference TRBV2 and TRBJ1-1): EPEVTQTPSHQVTQMGQEVILRCVPISNHLYFYWYRQILGQKVEFLVSFYNNEISEKSEIFDDQFSVERPDGSNFTLKIRSTKLEDSAMYFCASNREGRLEAFFGQGTRLTVV.

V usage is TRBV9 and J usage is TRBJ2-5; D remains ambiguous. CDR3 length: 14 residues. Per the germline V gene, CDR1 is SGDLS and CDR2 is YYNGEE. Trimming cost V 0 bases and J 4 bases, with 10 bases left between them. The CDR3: CASSVAPSRETQYF. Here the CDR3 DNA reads TGTGCCAGCAGCGTAGCTCCTAGTCGAGAGACCCAGTACTTC.

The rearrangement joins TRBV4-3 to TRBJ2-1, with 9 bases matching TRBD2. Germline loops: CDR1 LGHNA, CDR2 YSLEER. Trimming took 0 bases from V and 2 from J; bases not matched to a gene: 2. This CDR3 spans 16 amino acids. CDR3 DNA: TGCGCCAGCAGCCAAGATAGGACTAGCGCCTACAATGAGCAGTTCTTC. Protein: CASSQDRTSAYNEQFF.

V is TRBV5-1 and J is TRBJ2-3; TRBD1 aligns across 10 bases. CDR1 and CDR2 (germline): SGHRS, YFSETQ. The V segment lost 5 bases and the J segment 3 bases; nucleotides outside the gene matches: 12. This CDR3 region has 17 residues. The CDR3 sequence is CASRPAGSGQGTDTQYF. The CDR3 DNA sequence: TGCGCCAGCAGGCCCGCCGGATCGGGACAGGGGACAGATACGCAGTATTTT.

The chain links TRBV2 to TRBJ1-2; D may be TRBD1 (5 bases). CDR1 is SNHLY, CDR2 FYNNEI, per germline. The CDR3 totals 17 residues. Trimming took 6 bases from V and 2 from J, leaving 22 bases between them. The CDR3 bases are TGTGCCAGCAGCGCAAGGGGCATTCGGACGGCAAACTATGGCTACACCTTC. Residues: CASSARGIRTANYGYTF.

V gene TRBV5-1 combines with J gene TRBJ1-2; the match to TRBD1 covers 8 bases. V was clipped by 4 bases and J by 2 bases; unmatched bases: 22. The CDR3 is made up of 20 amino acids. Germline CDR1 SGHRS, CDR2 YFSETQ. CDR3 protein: CASSPVFRQPGQVLNYGYTF. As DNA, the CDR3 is TGCGCCAGCAGCCCCGTCTTCCGTCAACCGGGACAGGTTCTAAACTATGGCTACACCTTC.

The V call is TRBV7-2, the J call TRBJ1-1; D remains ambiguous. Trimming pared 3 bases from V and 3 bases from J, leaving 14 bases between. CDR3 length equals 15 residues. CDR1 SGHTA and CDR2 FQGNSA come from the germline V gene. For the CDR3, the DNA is TGTGCCAGCAGCTTGCGGTTGGGTTTTGACACTGAAGCTTTCTTT. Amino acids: CASSLRLGFDTEAFF.

The CDR3 is CASSEAQAHEKLFF. CDR3 sequence (DNA): TGTGCCAGCAGTGAAGCACAGGCCCATGAAAAACTGTTTTTT. V and J are TRBV2 and TRBJ1-4; TRBD1 is a possible D gene (5 bases). Germline CDR1 SNHLY, CDR2 FYNNEI. The CDR3 contains 14 residues. Trimming shortened V by 0 bases and J by 6 bases, and 8 bases separated the two germline ends.

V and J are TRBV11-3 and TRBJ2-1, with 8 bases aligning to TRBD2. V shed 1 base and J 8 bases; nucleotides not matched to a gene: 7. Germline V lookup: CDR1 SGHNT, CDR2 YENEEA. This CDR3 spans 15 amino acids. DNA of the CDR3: TGTGCCAGCAGCTTAGCGGGACTAGTGCCCGATGAGCAGTTCTTC. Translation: CASSLAGLVPDEQFF. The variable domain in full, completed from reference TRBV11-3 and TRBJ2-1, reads EAGVVQSPRYKIIEKKQPVAFWCNPISGHNTLYWYLQNLGQGPELLIRYENEEAVDDSQLPKDRFSAERLKGVDSTLKIQPAELGDSAVYLCASSLAGLVPDEQFFGPGTRLTVL.

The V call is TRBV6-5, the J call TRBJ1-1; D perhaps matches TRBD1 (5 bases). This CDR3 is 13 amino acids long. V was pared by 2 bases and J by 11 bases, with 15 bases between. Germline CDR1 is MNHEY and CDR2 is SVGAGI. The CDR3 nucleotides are TGTGCCAGCAGTTACACTCCCACCGGGGGGGCTTTCTTT. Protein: CASSYTPTGGAFF.

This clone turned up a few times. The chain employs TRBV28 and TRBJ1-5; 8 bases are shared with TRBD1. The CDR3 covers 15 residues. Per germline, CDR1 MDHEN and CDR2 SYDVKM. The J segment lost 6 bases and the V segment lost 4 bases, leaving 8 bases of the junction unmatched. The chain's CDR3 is CASSSRGQGPQPQHF. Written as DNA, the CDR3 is TGTGCCAGCAGTTCGCGTGGACAGGGCCCTCAGCCCCAGCATTTT. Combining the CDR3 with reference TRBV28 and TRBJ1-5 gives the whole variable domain DVKVTQSSRYLVKRTGEKVFLECVQDMDHENMFWYRQDPGLGLRLIYFSYDVKMKEKGDIPEGYSVSREKKERFSLILESASTNQTSMYLCASSSRGQGPQPQHFGDGTRLSIL.

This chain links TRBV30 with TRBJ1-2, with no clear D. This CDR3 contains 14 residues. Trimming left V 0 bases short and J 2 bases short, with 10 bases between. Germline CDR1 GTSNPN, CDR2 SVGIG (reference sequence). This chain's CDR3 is CAWSVLRGNYGYTF. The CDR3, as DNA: TGTGCCTGGAGTGTACTCCGAGGGAACTATGGCTACACCTTC.

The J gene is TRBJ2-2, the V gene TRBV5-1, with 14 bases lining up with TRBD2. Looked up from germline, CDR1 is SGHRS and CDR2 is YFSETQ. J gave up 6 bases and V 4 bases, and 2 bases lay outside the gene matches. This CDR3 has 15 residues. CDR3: CASSGGLAGAGELFF. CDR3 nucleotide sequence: TGCGCCAGCAGCGGGGGACTAGCGGGAGCCGGGGAGCTGTTTTTT.

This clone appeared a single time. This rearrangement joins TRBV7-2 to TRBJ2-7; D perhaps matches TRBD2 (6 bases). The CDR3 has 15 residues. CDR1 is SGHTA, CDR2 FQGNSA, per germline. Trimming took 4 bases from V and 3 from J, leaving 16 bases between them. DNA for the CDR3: TGTGCCAGCAGCTCTAGCATGGCGGGATTCTACGAGCAGTACTTC. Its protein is CASSSSMAGFYEQYF.

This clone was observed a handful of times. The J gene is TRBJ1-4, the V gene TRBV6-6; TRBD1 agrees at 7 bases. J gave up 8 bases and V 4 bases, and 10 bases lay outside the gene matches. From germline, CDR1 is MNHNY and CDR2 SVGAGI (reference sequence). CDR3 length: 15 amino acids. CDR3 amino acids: CASSWTGTDGEKLFF. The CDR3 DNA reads TGTGCCAGCAGTTGGACCGGGACAGACGGCGAAAAACTGTTTTTT.